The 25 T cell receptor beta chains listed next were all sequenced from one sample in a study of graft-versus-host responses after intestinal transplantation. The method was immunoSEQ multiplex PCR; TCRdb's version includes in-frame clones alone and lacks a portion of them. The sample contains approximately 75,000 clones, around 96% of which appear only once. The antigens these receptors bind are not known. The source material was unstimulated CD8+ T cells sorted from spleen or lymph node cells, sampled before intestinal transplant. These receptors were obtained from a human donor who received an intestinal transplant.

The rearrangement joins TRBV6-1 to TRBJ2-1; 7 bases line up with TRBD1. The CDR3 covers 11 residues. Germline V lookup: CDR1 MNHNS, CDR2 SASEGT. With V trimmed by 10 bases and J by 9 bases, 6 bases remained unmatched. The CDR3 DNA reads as TGTGCCATCAAAGGGGGCGGTGAGCAGTTCTTC. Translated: CAIKGGGEQFF.

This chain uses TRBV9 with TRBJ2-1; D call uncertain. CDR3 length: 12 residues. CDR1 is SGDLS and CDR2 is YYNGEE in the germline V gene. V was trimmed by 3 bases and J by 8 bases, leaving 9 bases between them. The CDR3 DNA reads TGTGCCAGCAGCGCTAGAGCCCATGAGCAGTTCTTC. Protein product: CASSARAHEQFF.

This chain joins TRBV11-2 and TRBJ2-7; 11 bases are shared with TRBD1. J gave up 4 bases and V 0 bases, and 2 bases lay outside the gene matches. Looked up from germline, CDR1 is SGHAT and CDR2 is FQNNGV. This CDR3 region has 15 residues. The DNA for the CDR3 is TGTGCCAGCAGCTTAGATGGGACAGGGGGGTACGAGCAGTACTTC. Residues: CASSLDGTGGYEQYF. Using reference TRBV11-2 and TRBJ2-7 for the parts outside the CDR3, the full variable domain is EAGVAQSPRYKIIEKRQSVAFWCNPISGHATLYWYQQILGQGPKLLIQFQNNGVVDDSQLPKDRFSAERLKGVDSTLKIQPAKLEDSAVYLCASSLDGTGGYEQYFGPGTRLTVT.

The CDR3 coding sequence is TGTGCCAGCAGCTTAGAGGGACAGGGGACAGATACGCAGTATTTT. Protein sequence: CASSLEGQGTDTQYF. The genes are TRBV7-6 and TRBJ2-3, with 10 bases that match TRBD1. There are 15 residues in the CDR3. Germline-derived CDR1 and CDR2 are SGHVS and FNYEAQ. V gave up 1 base and J gave up 3 bases; unmatched junction bases: 1.

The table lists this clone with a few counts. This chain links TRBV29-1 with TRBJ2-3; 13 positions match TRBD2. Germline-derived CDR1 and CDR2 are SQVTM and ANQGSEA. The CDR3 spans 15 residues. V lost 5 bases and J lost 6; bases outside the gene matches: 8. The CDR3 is CSVTGTSGEWDTQYF. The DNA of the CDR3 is TGCAGCGTTACCGGGACTAGCGGGGAGTGGGATACGCAGTATTTT.

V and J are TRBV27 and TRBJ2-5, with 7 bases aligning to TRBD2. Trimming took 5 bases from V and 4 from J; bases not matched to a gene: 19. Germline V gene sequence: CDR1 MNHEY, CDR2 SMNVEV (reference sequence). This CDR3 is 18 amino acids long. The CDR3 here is CASSLYPTGTTGGETQYF. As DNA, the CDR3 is TGTGCCAGCAGTCTTTACCCCACCGGGACTACTGGGGGAGAGACCCAGTACTTC.

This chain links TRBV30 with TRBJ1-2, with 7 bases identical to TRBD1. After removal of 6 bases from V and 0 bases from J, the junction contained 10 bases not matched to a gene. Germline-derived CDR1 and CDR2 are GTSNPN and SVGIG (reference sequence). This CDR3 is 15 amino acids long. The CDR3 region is CACRQGPTTNYGYTF. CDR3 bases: TGTGCCTGCCGACAGGGTCCCACTACTAACTATGGCTACACCTTC.

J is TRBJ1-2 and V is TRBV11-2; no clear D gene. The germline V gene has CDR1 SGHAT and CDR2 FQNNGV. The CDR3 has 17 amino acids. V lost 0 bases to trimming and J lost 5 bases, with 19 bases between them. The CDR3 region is CASSLDDREHRPYGYTF. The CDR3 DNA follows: TGTGCCAGCAGCTTAGACGACCGGGAACACCGTCCTTATGGCTACACCTTC. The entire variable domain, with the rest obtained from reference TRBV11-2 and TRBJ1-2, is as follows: EAGVAQSPRYKIIEKRQSVAFWCNPISGHATLYWYQQILGQGPKLLIQFQNNGVVDDSQLPKDRFSAERLKGVDSTLKIQPAKLEDSAVYLCASSLDDREHRPYGYTFGSGTRLTVV.

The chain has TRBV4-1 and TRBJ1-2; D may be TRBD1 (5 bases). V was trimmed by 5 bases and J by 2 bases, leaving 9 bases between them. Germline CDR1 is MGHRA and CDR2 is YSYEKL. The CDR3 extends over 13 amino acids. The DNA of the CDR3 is TGCGCCAGCAGCAGAGGGGCCAACTATGGCTACACCTTC. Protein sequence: CASSRGANYGYTF.

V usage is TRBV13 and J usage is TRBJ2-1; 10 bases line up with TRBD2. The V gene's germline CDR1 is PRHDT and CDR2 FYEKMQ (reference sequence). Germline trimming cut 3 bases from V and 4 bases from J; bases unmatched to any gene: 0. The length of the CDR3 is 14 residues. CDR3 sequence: CASSLTSGYNEQFF. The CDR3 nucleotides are TGTGCCAGCAGCTTGACTAGCGGGTACAATGAGCAGTTCTTC. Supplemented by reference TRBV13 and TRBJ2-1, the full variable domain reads AAGVIQSPRHLIKEKRETATLKCYPIPRHDTVYWYQQGPGQDPQFLISFYEKMQSDKGSIPDRFSAQQFSDYHSELNMSSLELGDSALYFCASSLTSGYNEQFFGPGTRLTVL.

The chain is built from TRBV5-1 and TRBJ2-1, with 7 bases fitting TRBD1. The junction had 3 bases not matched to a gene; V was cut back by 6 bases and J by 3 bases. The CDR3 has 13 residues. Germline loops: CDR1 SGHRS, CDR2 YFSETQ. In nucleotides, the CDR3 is TGCGCCAGCAATACAGGGGACTACAATGAGCAGTTCTTC. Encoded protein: CASNTGDYNEQFF.

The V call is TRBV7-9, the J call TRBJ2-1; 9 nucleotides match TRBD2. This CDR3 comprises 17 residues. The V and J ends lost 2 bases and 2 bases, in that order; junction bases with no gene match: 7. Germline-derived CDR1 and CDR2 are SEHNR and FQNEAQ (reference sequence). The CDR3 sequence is CASSLLFSGSAYNEQFF. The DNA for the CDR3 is TGTGCCAGCAGCTTATTGTTTAGCGGGAGCGCCTACAATGAGCAGTTCTTC.

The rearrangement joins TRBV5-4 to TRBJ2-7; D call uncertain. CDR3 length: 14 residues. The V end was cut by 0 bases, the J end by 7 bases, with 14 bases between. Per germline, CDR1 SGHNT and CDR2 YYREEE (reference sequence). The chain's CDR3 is CASSLGATSPEQYF. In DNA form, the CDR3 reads TGTGCCAGCAGCTTGGGGGCCACCTCCCCAGAGCAGTACTTC.

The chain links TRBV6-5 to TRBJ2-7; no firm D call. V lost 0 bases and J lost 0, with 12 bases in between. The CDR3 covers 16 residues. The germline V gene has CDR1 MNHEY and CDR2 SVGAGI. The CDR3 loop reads CASSYSSRRSSYEQYF. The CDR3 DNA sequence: TGTGCCAGCAGTTACTCTTCGCGCCGAAGCTCCTACGAGCAGTACTTC.

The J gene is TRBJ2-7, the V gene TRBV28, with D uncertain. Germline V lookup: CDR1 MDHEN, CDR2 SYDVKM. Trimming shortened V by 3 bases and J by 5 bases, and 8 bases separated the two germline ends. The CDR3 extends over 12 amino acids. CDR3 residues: CASSFLFNEQYF. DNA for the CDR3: TGTGCCAGCAGTTTTCTTTTTAACGAGCAGTACTTC.

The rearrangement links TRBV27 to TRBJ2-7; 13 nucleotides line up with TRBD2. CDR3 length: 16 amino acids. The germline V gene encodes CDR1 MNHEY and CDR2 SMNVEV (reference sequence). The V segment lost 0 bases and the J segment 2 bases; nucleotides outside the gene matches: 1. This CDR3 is CASSLSGLAGTYEQYF. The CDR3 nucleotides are TGTGCCAGCAGTTTATCGGGACTAGCGGGAACCTACGAGCAGTACTTC.

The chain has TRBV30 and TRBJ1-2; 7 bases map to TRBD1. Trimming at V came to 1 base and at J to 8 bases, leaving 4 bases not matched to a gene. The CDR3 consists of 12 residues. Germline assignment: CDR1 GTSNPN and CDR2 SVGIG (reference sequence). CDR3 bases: TGTGCCTGGAGTGGACAGGGTGACGGCTACACCTTC. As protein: CAWSGQGDGYTF.

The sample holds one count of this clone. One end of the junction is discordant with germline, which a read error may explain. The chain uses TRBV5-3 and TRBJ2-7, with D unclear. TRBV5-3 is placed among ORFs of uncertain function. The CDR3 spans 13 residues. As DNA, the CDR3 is TGTGCCAGCAGCTTATCCCCCGACCGCGAGCAGTACTTC. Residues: CASSLSPDREQYF.

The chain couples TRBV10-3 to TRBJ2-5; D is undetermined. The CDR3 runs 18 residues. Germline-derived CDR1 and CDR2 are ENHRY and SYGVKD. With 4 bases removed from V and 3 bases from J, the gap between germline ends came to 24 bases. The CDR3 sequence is CAISGAPPPQPPKETQYF. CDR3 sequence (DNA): TGTGCCATCAGTGGAGCACCTCCCCCCCAACCACCAAAAGAGACCCAGTACTTC.

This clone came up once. The CDR3 region is CASSLAGPYEQYF. CDR3 in DNA: TGTGCCAGCAGCTTAGCAGGGCCCTACGAGCAGTACTTC. This chain links TRBV13 with TRBJ2-7, with D maybe TRBD1 (5 bases). Germline V gives CDR1 PRHDT, CDR2 FYEKMQ (reference sequence). The CDR3 extends over 13 amino acids. V gave up 1 base and J gave up 2 bases, with 6 bases separating them.

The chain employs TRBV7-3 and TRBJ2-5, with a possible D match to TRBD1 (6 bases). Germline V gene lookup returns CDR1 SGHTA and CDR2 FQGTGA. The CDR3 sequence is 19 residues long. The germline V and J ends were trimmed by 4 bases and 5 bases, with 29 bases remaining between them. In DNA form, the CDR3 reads TGTGCCAGCAGCTGGGGGCCCCCTCGGATGGGGCGAGGATGGGAGACCCAGTACTTC. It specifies CASSWGPPRMGRGWETQYF.

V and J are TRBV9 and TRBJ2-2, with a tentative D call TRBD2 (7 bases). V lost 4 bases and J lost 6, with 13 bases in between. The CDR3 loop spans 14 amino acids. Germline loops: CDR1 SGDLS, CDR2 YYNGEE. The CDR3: CASSSGGAAGELFF. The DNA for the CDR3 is TGTGCCAGCAGCTCTGGGGGGGCAGCCGGGGAGCTGTTTTTT.

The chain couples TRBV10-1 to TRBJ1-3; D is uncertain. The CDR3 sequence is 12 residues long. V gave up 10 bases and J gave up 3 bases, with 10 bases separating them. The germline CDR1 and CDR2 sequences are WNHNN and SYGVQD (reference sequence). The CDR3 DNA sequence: TGCGCCAACCCAGGATTTGGAAACACCATATATTTT. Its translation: CANPGFGNTIYF.

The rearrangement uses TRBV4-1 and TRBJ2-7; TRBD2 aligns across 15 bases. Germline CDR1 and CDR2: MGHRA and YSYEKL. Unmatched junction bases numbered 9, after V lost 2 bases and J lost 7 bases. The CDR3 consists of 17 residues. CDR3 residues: CASSQHRTSGRALEQYF. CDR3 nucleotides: TGCGCCAGCAGCCAACATCGGACTAGCGGGAGGGCCTTAGAGCAGTACTTC.

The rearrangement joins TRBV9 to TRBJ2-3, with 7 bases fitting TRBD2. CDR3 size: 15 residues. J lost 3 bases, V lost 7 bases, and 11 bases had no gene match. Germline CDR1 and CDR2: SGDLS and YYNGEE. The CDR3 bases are TGTGCCAGCTCCGGGGCGGGAGTCGGTACAGATACGCAGTATTTT. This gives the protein CASSGAGVGTDTQYF.